The 9 T cell receptor beta chains listed next were all sequenced from one sample in a study of cytomegalovirus exposure and HLA in healthy donors. Primers: 60 Vbeta forward and 13 Jbeta reverse. Profiled with immunoSEQ multiplex PCR; TCRdb holds only in-frame clones, not every one. Of about 200,000 clones detected, roughly 70% appear once; the ten largest clones hold approximately 1.8%. Source material: PBMCs. The receptors shown here come from a woman younger than 45 in good health and CMV-seronegative.

This clone has just one count. The chain couples TRBV5-4 to TRBJ1-6; D is unclear. This CDR3 has 17 amino acids. The V end lost 3 bases, the J end lost 8 bases, and 21 bases lay between the germline ends. CDR1 SGHNT and CDR2 YYREEE come from the germline V gene (reference sequence). The CDR3 here is CASSSGGRGRMDSPLHF. DNA of the CDR3: TGTGCCAGCAGCTCTGGCGGGAGAGGGCGGATGGATTCACCCCTCCACTTT.

The CDR3 spells CASSLRSSGDLSYEQYF. Here the CDR3 DNA reads TGTGCCAGCAGTTTGAGGTCTAGCGGTGATCTCTCCTACGAGCAGTACTTC. J is TRBJ2-5 and V is TRBV27, with TRBD2 matching 7 bases. TRBJ2-7 explains the end of the DNA better; the J call may be wrong. Germline V gives CDR1 MNHEY, CDR2 SMNVEV (reference sequence). CDR3 size: 17 residues.

The J gene is TRBJ1-3, the V gene TRBV4-2; D unresolved. The V end was cut by 6 bases, the J end by 7 bases, with 13 bases between. CDR1 LGHNA and CDR2 YNFKEQ come from the germline V gene. The CDR3 loop spans 13 amino acids. The CDR3 DNA sequence: TGTGCCAGCAGTCCCCGGGATGCCAACACCATATATTTT. Its protein is CASSPRDANTIYF.

This clone was found a few times. The CDR3 loop is CASSELSGNTIYF. The DNA of the CDR3 is TGTGCCAGTAGCGAGTTGAGTGGAAACACCATATATTTT. The chain is built from TRBV19 and TRBJ1-3; no definite D call. Germline-derived CDR1 and CDR2 are LNHDA and SQIVND (reference sequence). The CDR3 contains 13 residues. V was clipped by 6 bases and J by 3 bases, with 9 bases between them.

The chain employs TRBV5-1 and TRBJ2-7; 7 bases are a match to TRBD1. Germline V gene sequence: CDR1 SGHRS, CDR2 YFSETQ. CDR3 length: 13 residues. Trimming removed 5 bases from V and 0 bases from J; junction bases left unmatched: 2. CDR3 nucleotide sequence: TGCGCCAGCAGGGGGACAGCCTCCTACGAGCAGTACTTC. This gives the protein CASRGTASYEQYF.

V gene TRBV11-2 combines with J gene TRBJ1-2; weak D call: TRBD1 (6 bases). CDR1 and CDR2 from the germline V gene are SGHAT and FQNNGV. The CDR3 spans 14 residues. Trimming took 5 bases from V and 6 from J, leaving 16 bases between them. The CDR3 protein is CASSRQQGRDGYTF. The CDR3 DNA reads TGTGCCAGCAGCCGTCAACAGGGTCGGGATGGCTACACCTTC. The whole variable domain, filled in from reference TRBV11-2 and TRBJ1-2, reads EAGVAQSPRYKIIEKRQSVAFWCNPISGHATLYWYQQILGQGPKLLIQFQNNGVVDDSQLPKDRFSAERLKGVDSTLKIQPAKLEDSAVYLCASSRQQGRDGYTFGSGTRLTVV.

This clone has just a few counts. The V call is TRBV5-1, the J call TRBJ2-7, with 11 positions matching TRBD2. CDR3 length: 15 amino acids. Germline V lookup: CDR1 SGHRS, CDR2 YFSETQ. V dropped 4 bases and J dropped 3; count of bases not matched to a gene: 6. The CDR3 reads CASSITSGSNYEQYF. CDR3 DNA sequence: TGCGCCAGCAGCATAACTAGCGGGAGTAACTACGAGCAGTACTTC.

The CDR3 region has the DNA TGTGCCAGCTCACCCTATTCCAGGGGTTTCGGGGAGACCCAGTACTTC. It encodes CASSPYSRGFGETQYF. The chain employs TRBV18 and TRBJ2-5; D may be TRBD1 (6 bases). The germline V gene encodes CDR1 KGHSH and CDR2 LQKENI. V gave up 3 bases and J gave up 5 bases, with 19 bases separating them. This CDR3 is built from 16 residues.

J is TRBJ1-2 and V is TRBV11-2; 7 bases align to TRBD1. Germline CDR1 reads SGHAT; CDR2 reads FQNNGV. Losses at the gene ends were 1 base for V and 6 bases for J; bases not matched to a gene: 8. This CDR3 contains 15 residues. CDR3 bases: TGTGCCAGCAGCTTAGTGCTACAGGGGAAGGATGGCTACACCTTC. Its protein product is CASSLVLQGKDGYTF.